Shown below are 24 T cell receptor beta chains from a single sample sequenced in a study of CD4 T cells in relation to SARS-CoV-2 and coronaviruses. Their cognate antigens are unknown. Sequencing used immunoSEQ multiplex PCR; TCRdb keeps in-frame clones, though not all of them. Altogether around 32,000 clones are present, approximately 76% being singletons, with the ten largest covering 14% to 15%. Unexposed donor CD4+ T cells date from about 2011-2019, before the COVID-19 pandemic. Isolation of CD4+ T cells took place after about 9 days in culture. The specimen sequenced was CD4+ T cells from PBMCs, cultured in vitro. The receptor source for this set is a human donor in good health.

The chain carries TRBV29-1 and TRBJ1-4; D gene ambiguous. V was pared by 7 bases and J by 8 bases, with 14 bases between. The CDR3 is made up of 12 amino acids. CDR1 SQVTM and CDR2 ANQGSEA come from the germline V gene. CDR3 sequence reads: CSAQARGEKLFF. Written as DNA, the CDR3 is TGCAGCGCTCAGGCGCGTGGCGAAAAACTGTTTTTT.

The rearrangement links TRBV9 to TRBJ2-5, with D perhaps assigned TRBD1 or TRBD2 (5 bases each). V lost 3 bases to trimming and J lost 4 bases, with 16 bases between them. CDR1 is SGDLS, CDR2 YYNGEE, per germline. The CDR3 loop spans 15 amino acids. The CDR3 DNA follows: TGTGCCAGCAGCGCTGGGACGCCTGGAGGAGAGACCCAGTACTTC. As protein: CASSAGTPGGETQYF.

The rearrangement links TRBV7-9 to TRBJ2-1; the match to TRBD2 covers 9 bases. Germline CDR1 SEHNR, CDR2 FQNEAQ (reference sequence). Unmatched junction bases numbered 13, after V lost 4 bases and J lost 12 bases. The CDR3 covers 15 residues. The CDR3 is CASSSGSSGGRRQFF. The CDR3 nucleotides read TGTGCCAGCAGCTCCGGGTCAAGCGGGGGGCGCCGGCAGTTCTTC.

This clone occurred a few times. The V call is TRBV6-2 or TRBV6-3, the J call TRBJ1-1; 7 bases map to TRBD1. The CDR3 spans 13 residues. Trimming removed 2 bases from V and 8 bases from J; junction bases left unmatched: 5. The germline V gene has CDR1 MNHEY and CDR2 SVGEGT. This chain's CDR3 is CASSYLDRAEAFF. The CDR3 DNA reads as TGTGCCAGCAGTTACCTCGACAGGGCGGAAGCTTTCTTT.

The CDR3 DNA reads TGTGCCAGCAGCCCTTTATCCCGGCAGGGCAACTACGAGCAGTACTTC. It is translated as CASSPLSRQGNYEQYF. This chain joins TRBV11-2 and TRBJ2-7; D possibly corresponds to TRBD1 (5 bases). CDR3 size: 16 residues. V was cut by 5 bases and J by 3 bases, with 20 bases left in between. Germline V gives CDR1 SGHAT, CDR2 FQNNGV.

This chain uses TRBV4-3 with TRBJ2-7; 10 bases match TRBD1. The CDR3 has 16 amino acids. J gave up 3 bases and V 3 bases, and 8 bases lay outside the gene matches. Germline V gene lookup returns CDR1 LGHNA and CDR2 YSLEER. The CDR3 sequence: CASSHNPGQGFYEQYF. The CDR3 DNA sequence: TGCGCCAGCAGCCATAACCCGGGACAGGGGTTCTACGAGCAGTACTTC.

The CDR3 loop reads CASSLWGPGGEKLFF. The CDR3 DNA sequence: TGTGCCAGCAGTTTATGGGGGCCAGGTGGAGAAAAACTGTTTTTT. J is TRBJ1-4 and V is TRBV27; possible D gene TRBD1, 6 bases. CDR1 is MNHEY, CDR2 SMNVEV, per germline (reference sequence). Trimming stripped 1 base from V and 8 bases from J, with 14 bases between. This CDR3 contains 15 residues.

V is TRBV5-1 and J is TRBJ1-3; D may be TRBD1 (6 bases). This CDR3 comprises 15 residues. Between the trimmed V and J ends, which lost 3 bases and 0 bases, there was a span of 10 bases. Germline CDR1 is SGHRS and CDR2 is YFSETQ. The CDR3 coding sequence is TGCGCCAGCAGCTACGACAGGAGCTCTGGAAACACCATATATTTT. It yields the protein CASSYDRSSGNTIYF.

This chain joins TRBV25-1 and TRBJ2-5, with 10 positions matching TRBD1. The length of the CDR3 is 14 residues. CDR1 is MGHDK and CDR2 is SYGVNS in the germline V gene. V gave up 3 bases and J gave up 7 bases; unmatched junction bases: 5. The CDR3 sequence: CASSDPTGGPTQYF. The CDR3 coding sequence is TGTGCCAGCAGTGACCCGACAGGGGGCCCGACCCAGTACTTC.

CDR3 in DNA: TGTGCCAGCAGTGAACAGGGTGGCACCGGGGAGCTGTTTTTT. This codes for CASSEQGGTGELFF. V gene TRBV25-1 combines with J gene TRBJ2-2; tentative D call: TRBD1 (5 bases). The V end lost 2 bases, the J end lost 4 bases, and 8 bases lay between the germline ends. The V gene's germline CDR1 is MGHDK and CDR2 SYGVNS. The CDR3 length is 14 residues.

The chain has TRBV19 and TRBJ2-2, with TRBD1 matching over 9 bases. With V trimmed by 2 bases and J by 2 bases, 9 bases remained unmatched. The CDR3 spans 18 residues. Germline V gives CDR1 LNHDA, CDR2 SQIVND (reference sequence). The CDR3 loop reads CASSIIRTGGGNTGELFF. CDR3 DNA: TGTGCCAGTAGTATAATTCGTACAGGGGGCGGAAACACCGGGGAGCTGTTTTTT.

CDR3 sequence (DNA): TGCAGCGTTGAAGACGGGACTGTTCGCGAGCAGTACTTC. Amino acids: CSVEDGTVREQYF. The chain couples TRBV29-1 to TRBJ2-7; tentatively, D is TRBD2 (6 bases). The V and J ends lost 0 bases and 6 bases respectively, with 12 bases between them. The CDR3 loop spans 13 amino acids. Germline V gives CDR1 SQVTM, CDR2 ANQGSEA.

The V call is TRBV3-1 (or the pseudogene TRBV3-2), the J call TRBJ2-1; 11 bases match TRBD2. The CDR3 has 16 amino acids. The ends lost 6 bases at V and 10 bases at J; junction bases unmatched: 14. In germline, CDR1 is LGHDT, CDR2 YNNKEL (reference sequence). The CDR3, as DNA: TGTGCCAGCAGACTCCAGAGTAGCGGGGGGGCCGCGGAGCAGTTCTTC. Protein: CASRLQSSGGAAEQFF.

This rearrangement joins TRBV2 to TRBJ1-1; a weak D match, TRBD1 (5 bases). This CDR3 has 14 residues. Trimming took 7 bases from V and 5 from J, leaving 17 bases between them. The germline V gene encodes CDR1 SNHLY and CDR2 FYNNEI. CDR3 sequence reads: CASTSRGVGTEAFF. Here the CDR3 DNA reads TGTGCCAGCACCTCGCGGGGGGTGGGTACTGAAGCTTTCTTT. Full variable domain (remainder filled in from reference TRBV2 and TRBJ1-1): EPEVTQTPSHQVTQMGQEVILRCVPISNHLYFYWYRQILGQKVEFLVSFYNNEISEKSEIFDDQFSVERPDGSNFTLKIRSTKLEDSAMYFCASTSRGVGTEAFFGQGTRLTVV.

This rearrangement joins TRBV5-1 to TRBJ1-3, with a tentative D call TRBD1 (5 bases). Germline V gene lookup returns CDR1 SGHRS and CDR2 YFSETQ. V lost 3 bases, J lost 1 base, and 11 bases lay in between. This CDR3 is 15 amino acids long. As DNA, the CDR3 is TGCGCCAGCAGCTCTCAAGGGGAATCTGGAAACACCATATATTTT. It yields the protein CASSSQGESGNTIYF.

The V call is TRBV6-6, the J call TRBJ2-2; unclear D gene. This CDR3 is built from 12 residues. The V gene lost 6 bases and the J gene lost 6 bases, with 8 bases spanning the gap. From germline, CDR1 is MNHNY and CDR2 SVGAGI (reference sequence). CDR3 bases: TGTGCCAGCAGGACGATGGCCGGGGAGCTGTTTTTT. Its translation is CASRTMAGELFF.

The chain recombines TRBV7-8 with TRBJ1-2; TRBD1 might be the D (5 bases). CDR3 size: 14 residues. The V and J ends lost 4 bases and 0 bases respectively, with 9 bases between them. In germline, CDR1 is SGHVS, CDR2 FQNEAQ. The CDR3 DNA sequence: TGTGCCAGCAGCTCCCGACAGCCTAACTATGGCTACACCTTC. This gives the protein CASSSRQPNYGYTF. Drawing the rest from reference TRBV7-8 and TRBJ1-2, the complete variable domain is GAGVSQSPRYKVAKRGQDVALRCDPISGHVSLFWYQQALGQGPEFLTYFQNEAQLDKSGLPSDRFFAERPEGSVSTLKIQRTQQEDSAVYLCASSSRQPNYGYTFGSGTRLTVV.

The gene calls are TRBV7-2 and TRBJ2-3; 8 bases align to TRBD2. The V gene end was trimmed by 6 bases and the J gene end by 3 bases; junction bases not matched to a gene: 8. This CDR3 contains 15 residues. Germline CDR1 reads SGHTA; CDR2 reads FQGNSA. CDR3 loop: CASSIAGSSTDTQYF. The CDR3 DNA reads TGTGCCAGCAGTATAGCGGGGTCAAGTACAGATACGCAGTATTTT.

The chain uses TRBV28 and TRBJ1-3; maybe TRBD1 (5 bases). Trimming shortened V by 3 bases and J by 2 bases, and 14 bases separated the two germline ends. The CDR3 has 16 residues. Germline CDR1 and CDR2: MDHEN and SYDVKM. CDR3 protein: CASSFHRGAAGNTIYF. The CDR3 coding sequence is TGTGCCAGCAGTTTTCATAGGGGCGCCGCTGGAAACACCATATATTTT.

J is TRBJ2-7 and V is TRBV19, with unresolved D. The V end was cut by 1 base, the J end by 4 bases, with 11 bases between. CDR1 and CDR2 from the germline V gene are LNHDA and SQIVND (reference sequence). This CDR3 comprises 14 residues. The CDR3 reads CASSIGNSPYEQYF. The CDR3 DNA reads TGTGCCAGTAGTATAGGAAACAGTCCTTACGAGCAGTACTTC. Complete variable domain (other parts from reference TRBV19 and TRBJ2-7): DGGITQSPKYLFRKEGQNVTLSCEQNLNHDAMYWYRQDPGQGLRLIYYSQIVNDFQKGDIAEGYSVSREKKESFPLTVTSAQKNPTAFYLCASSIGNSPYEQYFGPGTRLTVT.

The chain employs TRBV7-9 and TRBJ1-4; TRBD1 is a possible D gene (5 bases). Germline CDR1 and CDR2: SEHNR and FQNEAQ (reference sequence). Trimming removed 4 bases at V and 0 bases at J, with 15 bases between. The CDR3 sequence is 17 residues long. CDR3 bases: TGTGCCAGCAGCTCCTACAACGACAGAGCAACTAATGAAAAACTGTTTTTT. It translates to CASSSYNDRATNEKLFF.

This clone was seen only a few times. The J gene is TRBJ1-3, the V gene TRBV5-1; 8 nucleotides agree with TRBD1. Germline V gives CDR1 SGHRS, CDR2 YFSETQ. The CDR3 is 17 residues long. V dropped 4 bases and J dropped 4; count of bases not matched to a gene: 13. This CDR3 reads CASSPPLDRAVGNTIYF. CDR3 sequence (DNA): TGCGCCAGCAGCCCTCCTTTGGACAGGGCTGTAGGAAACACCATATATTTT. Based on the CDR3 plus reference TRBV5-1 and TRBJ1-3, the full variable domain is KAGVTQTPRYLIKTRGQQVTLSCSPISGHRSVSWYQQTPGQGLQFLFEYFSETQRNKGNFPGRFSGRQFSNSRSEMNVSTLELGDSALYLCASSPPLDRAVGNTIYFGEGSWLTVV.

This clone showed up just once. The V gene is TRBV6-5, the J gene TRBJ1-2, with 8 bases identical to TRBD1. This CDR3 spans 15 amino acids. From germline, CDR1 is MNHEY and CDR2 SVGAGI. The V segment lost 7 bases and the J segment 4 bases; nucleotides outside the gene matches: 11. The CDR3 DNA is TGTGCCAGCACCCTTGGGGACAGGAGGGTCTATGGCTACACCTTC. Protein sequence: CASTLGDRRVYGYTF.

The CDR3 coding sequence is TGTGCCAGCAGCTCCCAGAGCTTCGGGTCCGAGCAGTACTTC. Amino acids: CASSSQSFGSEQYF. This sequence joins TRBV3-1 (or the pseudogene TRBV3-2) and TRBJ2-7; no reliable D call. Per germline, CDR1 LGHDT and CDR2 YNNKEL (reference sequence). The CDR3 loop spans 14 amino acids. Between the trimmed V and J ends, which lost 5 bases and 6 bases, there was a span of 17 bases.